Listed below are T cell receptor beta chains from one sample, sequenced in a study of T cell responses to AZD1222 COVID-19 vaccine. Clones were sequenced by immunoSEQ multiplex PCR, and TCRdb holds only the in-frame ones, with some missing. This sample carries about 92,000 clones, about nine tenths of them seen once, and the ten largest clones take around 1.6%. The material sequenced was peripheral blood, taken on day 0 of AZD1222 vaccination. The receptors derive from an adult in good health. CDR3s include the opening cysteine and the closing phenylalanine or tryptophan. Fields, in order: D gene, V gene, clone size, J gene, CDR3 protein, CDR3 DNA. A D gene is named only where the DNA matches it firmly. Expanded clones are given a class, and other clones once, few, many or no size at all.

>TRBD1|TRBV5-1|NA|TRBJ2-2
CASSLYRDRKTGELFF
TGCGCCAGCAGCTTATACCGGGACAGAAAGACCGGGGAGCTGTTTTTT
>TRBD2|TRBV19|NA|TRBJ2-7
CASSVGLAGLYEQYF
TGTGCCAGTAGTGTGGGACTAGCGGGTCTCTACGAGCAGTACTTC
>TRBD2|TRBV7-9|few|TRBJ2-3
CASSLPGSGDTDTQYF
TGTGCCAGCAGCTTACCTGGGAGCGGGGACACAGATACGCAGTATTTT
>TRBD1|TRBV4-1|NA|TRBJ2-7
CASSLSPDRGRGEQYF
TGCGCCAGCAGCCTTTCCCCGGACAGGGGGCGCGGAGAGCAGTACTTC
>NA|TRBV28|NA|TRBJ2-1
CASSLAQYLYNEQFF
TGTGCCAGCAGTTTAGCCCAATACCTCTACAATGAGCAGTTCTTC
>NA|TRBV12-3/TRBV12-4|NA|TRBJ2-1
CASSLMLYNEQFF
TGTGCCAGCAGTTTAATGCTTTACAATGAGCAGTTCTTC
>NA|TRBV4-3|NA|TRBJ2-2
CASSQDRGINTGELFF
TGCGCCAGCAGCCAAGATCGGGGGATTAACACCGGGGAGCTGTTTTTT
>NA|TRBV12-3/TRBV12-4|NA|TRBJ1-1
CASSQRVTTEAFF
TGTGCCAGCAGCCAACGGGTGACCACTGAAGCTTTCTTT
>NA|TRBV6-5|NA|TRBJ2-7
CASSRLASSSYEQYF
TGTGCCAGCAGTCGCCTCGCCTCAAGCTCCTACGAGCAGTACTTC
>NA|TRBV5-1|NA|TRBJ2-2
CASSRGGFGNTGELFF
TGCGCCAGCAGCCGGGGTGGTTTTGGTAACACCGGGGAGCTGTTTTTT
>NA|TRBV5-1|NA|TRBJ1-6
CASSLSGGLNSPLHF
TGCGCCAGCAGCTTGTCCGGGGGGCTAAATTCACCCCTCCACTTT
>TRBD2|TRBV18|NA|TRBJ2-1
CASSPGAGVYNEQFF
TGTGCCAGCTCACCAGGAGCGGGGGTATACAATGAGCAGTTCTTC
>NA|TRBV21-1|once|TRBJ2-7
CASSKRGLAGAGSYEQYF
TGTGCCAGCAGCAAACGGGGACTAGCGGGGGCCGGCTCCTACGAGCAGTACTTC
>NA|TRBV27|NA|TRBJ1-4
CASSLWYLQGEKLFF
TGTGCCAGCAGTTTATGGTACCTCCAGGGGGAAAAACTGTTTTTT
>NA|TRBV9|NA|TRBJ1-5
CASSPLGVSNQPQHF
TGTGCCAGCAGCCCCTTGGGAGTTAGCAATCAGCCCCAGCATTTT
>NA|TRBV30|NA|TRBJ1-1
CAWRPFRENTEAFF
TGTGCCTGGAGGCCATTCCGGGAGAACACTGAAGCTTTCTTT
>NA|TRBV19|NA|TRBJ2-7
CASSLGTGEQYF
TGTGCCAGTAGTTTGGGAACCGGGGAGCAGTACTTC
>NA|TRBV11-2|NA|TRBJ2-6
CASSLDRRAGANVLTF
TGTGCCAGCAGCTTAGATCGAAGGGCTGGGGCCAACGTCCTGACTTTC
>NA|TRBV12-5|NA|TRBJ1-1
CASGFSVYTEAFF
TGTGCTAGTGGTTTCAGCGTCTACACTGAAGCTTTCTTT
>TRBD1|TRBV30|NA|TRBJ2-1
CACGTGRLYNEQFF
TGTGCCTGCGGGACAGGCCGACTTTACAATGAGCAGTTCTTC
>NA|TRBV6-1|NA|TRBJ2-4
CASSAQTPIAKNIQYF
TGTGCCAGCAGTGCTCAGACACCGATAGCCAAAAACATTCAGTACTTC
>NA|TRBV28|NA|TRBJ1-1
CASSLGQAGGDTEAFF
TGTGCCAGCAGTTTAGGGCAGGCAGGCGGAGACACTGAAGCTTTCTTT
>TRBD2|TRBV5-1|NA|TRBJ2-1
CASSLGSGEYNEQFF
TGCGCCAGCAGCTTGGGTAGCGGGGAGTACAATGAGCAGTTCTTC
>TRBD2|TRBV4-1|NA|TRBJ2-2
CASRAGGLTGELFF
TGCGCCAGCAGGGCGGGGGGCCTCACCGGGGAGCTGTTTTTT
>NA|TRBV28|NA|TRBJ1-2
CASSLGQAYGYTF
TGTGCCAGCAGTTTGGGGCAGGCTTATGGCTACACCTTC
>NA|TRBV5-6|NA|TRBJ1-1
CASSLANRLNTEAFF
TGTGCCAGCAGCTTGGCCAACAGATTGAACACTGAAGCTTTCTTT
>NA|TRBV10-3|NA|TRBJ2-1
CAPAGWGSPYNEQFF
TGTGCCCCCGCCGGGTGGGGGTCCCCTTACAATGAGCAGTTCTTC
>NA|TRBV3-1/TRBV3-2|NA|TRBJ1-5
CASSQGQGGRQPQHF
TGTGCCAGCAGCCAAGGTCAGGGCGGGAGACAGCCCCAGCATTTT
>NA|TRBV20-1|once|TRBJ1-2
CSSVTLDGYTF
TGCAGTTCTGTGACACTCGATGGCTACACCTTC
>NA|TRBV19|NA|TRBJ1-2
CASTLKVGWGYGYTF
TGTGCCAGTACTCTTAAAGTTGGTTGGGGCTATGGCTACACCTTC
>TRBD1|TRBV9|NA|TRBJ1-2
CASSAGDRAGPNGYTF
TGTGCCAGCAGCGCGGGGGACAGGGCCGGCCCCAATGGCTACACCTTC
>NA|TRBV20-1|NA|TRBJ2-1
CSALSYNEQFF
TGCAGTGCCCTTAGCTACAATGAGCAGTTCTTC
>TRBD2|TRBV18|NA|TRBJ2-3
CASSPNQAGASTDTQYF
TGTGCCAGCTCACCGAACCAAGCGGGGGCCAGCACAGATACGCAGTATTTT
>NA|TRBV5-1|NA|TRBJ1-1
CASSLDRGSEAFF
TGCGCCAGCAGCTTGGATCGTGGAAGTGAAGCTTTCTTT